This T cell receptor beta chain was sequenced for a study of blood T cell repertoires in COVID-19. TCRdb's copy holds only in-frame clones and misses some; the assay was immunoSEQ multiplex PCR. The data show roughly 300,000 clones, roughly 90% seen once. This CDR3 region has 13 residues. CDR1 and CDR2 from the germline V gene are LNHNV and YYDKDF (reference sequence). Trimming cost V 0 bases and J 8 bases, with 10 bases left between them. The source is a man younger than 35 who had recovered from COVID-19. This rearrangement joins TRBV15 to TRBJ1-2; D gene uncertain. Sequencing input: peripheral blood. Here the CDR3 reads CATSRDSLSGYTF. The CDR3 nucleotides are TGTGCCACCAGCAGAGATAGCCTTTCGGGCTACACCTTC.